This T cell receptor beta chain was profiled in a study of blood T cell repertoires in COVID-19. The method was immunoSEQ multiplex PCR; TCRdb's version includes in-frame clones alone and lacks a portion of them. The data contain 250,000 to 300,000 clones, 91% of them singletons. Trimming stripped 4 bases from V and 3 bases from J, with 9 bases between. Looked up from germline, CDR1 is LNHDA and CDR2 is SQIVND (reference sequence). The CDR3 loop spans 13 amino acids. The receptor was isolated from a woman aged 25 to 39 with COVID-19, enrolled during active disease. The sample taken for sequencing was peripheral blood. This chain joins TRBV19 and TRBJ1-1; D perhaps matches TRBD1 (6 bases). The CDR3 DNA sequence: TGTGCCAGTAGTACGGACAGCTACACTGAAGCTTTCTTT. It specifies CASSTDSYTEAFF.